A single sample gave rise to the 30 T cell receptor beta chains below, sequenced in a study of blood T cell repertoires in COVID-19. Sequencing used immunoSEQ multiplex PCR; TCRdb keeps in-frame clones, though not all of them. The sample has some 200,000 clones; about four fifths are singletons. The specimen sequenced was peripheral blood. These receptors were collected from a woman over 75 with COVID-19, enrolled during active disease.

This clone was found a few times. This chain connects TRBV5-5 to TRBJ1-4; possible D gene TRBD1, 6 bases. The V end lost 0 bases, the J end lost 13 bases, and 16 bases lay between the germline ends. The CDR3 sequence is 14 residues long. Germline assignment: CDR1 SGHKS and CDR2 YYEKEE (reference sequence). CDR3 bases: TGTGCCAGCAGCTTGGAGATAACAGGGCGAGGACTGTTTTTT. Protein: CASSLEITGRGLFF. The full variable domain, completed using reference TRBV5-5 and TRBJ1-4, is DAGVTQSPTHLIKTRGQQVTLRCSPISGHKSVSWYQQVLGQGPQFIFQYYEKEERGRGNFPDRFSARQFPNYSSELNVNALLLGDSALYLCASSLEITGRGLFFGSGTQLSVL.

The chain has TRBV5-5 and TRBJ2-4; 11 positions agree with TRBD2. Trimming cost V 4 bases and J 6 bases; bases outside gene matches: 9. Germline assignment: CDR1 SGHKS and CDR2 YYEKEE (reference sequence). This CDR3 region has 16 residues. CDR3 region: CASSTVAGGPVNIQYF. The CDR3 coding sequence is TGTGCCAGCAGCACCGTAGCGGGGGGGCCGGTAAACATTCAGTACTTC.

The chain links TRBV11-2 to TRBJ1-3; D possibly corresponds to TRBD1 (5 bases). Trimming removed 3 bases at V and 0 bases at J, with 12 bases between. CDR1 and CDR2 from the germline V gene are SGHAT and FQNNGV. The CDR3 consists of 16 residues. CDR3 sequence reads: CASSFAGLSSGNTIYF. Here the CDR3 DNA reads TGTGCCAGCAGCTTTGCAGGGCTGAGCTCTGGAAACACCATATATTTT.

This clone has a single count. V gene TRBV18 combines with J gene TRBJ2-5, with TRBD1 as a possible D gene (6 bases). V lost 6 bases and J 4 bases, leaving 12 bases between the germline ends. This CDR3 contains 13 residues. Looked up from germline, CDR1 is KGHSH and CDR2 is LQKENI. The chain's CDR3 is CASSLVRGETQYF. CDR3 in DNA: TGTGCCAGCTCGCTGGTCAGGGGAGAGACCCAGTACTTC.

This clone occurred once. This rearrangement joins TRBV2 to TRBJ1-6; weak D call: TRBD1 (5 bases). Germline V gene data show CDR1 as SNHLY and CDR2 as FYNNEI. The CDR3 spans 13 residues. Trimming removed 6 bases at V and 10 bases at J, with 13 bases between. The CDR3 spells CASSQGPGSPLHF. DNA of the CDR3: TGTGCCAGCAGCCAGGGCCCCGGGTCACCCCTCCACTTT.

The chain employs TRBV12-5 and TRBJ1-2, with D uncertain. V was cut by 1 base and J by 3 bases, with 6 bases left in between. There are 13 residues in the CDR3. CDR1 LGHNT and CDR2 FRNRAP come from the germline V gene. The chain's CDR3 is CASGLGLYYGYTF. The CDR3 coding sequence is TGTGCTAGTGGTTTGGGACTATACTATGGCTACACCTTC.

The gene calls are TRBV6-5 and TRBJ1-4; D ambiguous. Germline V CDR1 and CDR2: MNHEY, SVGAGI. The CDR3 is 15 amino acids. V was clipped by 7 bases and J by 3 bases, with 15 bases between them. The CDR3 DNA reads as TGTGCCAGCAACCTACTCCGGGTGGCTAATGAAAAACTGTTTTTT. Its translation is CASNLLRVANEKLFF.

This rearrangement joins TRBV27 to TRBJ2-1; D not resolved. Germline values: CDR1 MNHEY, CDR2 SMNVEV (reference sequence). V gave up 6 bases and J gave up 2 bases, with 14 bases separating them. This CDR3 comprises 15 residues. The CDR3 sequence: CASRLSRPAYNEQFF. For the CDR3, the DNA is TGTGCCAGCAGGCTTTCCCGTCCGGCCTACAATGAGCAGTTCTTC.

J is TRBJ1-5 and V is TRBV12-3 or TRBV12-4; no firm D call. The CDR3 loop spans 13 amino acids. V shed 6 bases and J shed 0 bases, with 6 bases lying between them. CDR3 DNA: TGTGCCAGCAGCGAGTATAGCAATCAGCCCCAGCATTTT. The encoded protein is CASSEYSNQPQHF.

The chain combines TRBV5-5 with TRBJ2-6, with a weak D call TRBD1 (5 bases). Looked up from germline, CDR1 is SGHKS and CDR2 is YYEKEE (reference sequence). The V end was cut by 0 bases, the J end by 2 bases, with 15 bases between. This CDR3 has 18 amino acids. CDR3 sequence: CASSLAGFFSTGANVLTF. CDR3 sequence (DNA): TGTGCCAGCAGCTTGGCAGGGTTTTTTAGCACTGGGGCCAACGTCCTGACTTTC. The complete variable domain, with remaining parts taken from reference TRBV5-5 and TRBJ2-6, reads DAGVTQSPTHLIKTRGQQVTLRCSPISGHKSVSWYQQVLGQGPQFIFQYYEKEERGRGNFPDRFSARQFPNYSSELNVNALLLGDSALYLCASSLAGFFSTGANVLTFGAGSRLTVL.

The chain has TRBV15 and TRBJ2-1; D may be TRBD2 (6 bases). From germline, CDR1 is LNHNV and CDR2 YYDKDF (reference sequence). V shed 0 bases and J shed 9 bases, with 15 bases lying between them. The CDR3 sequence is 15 residues long. CDR3 protein: CATSRDDGTRGEQFF. The CDR3 coding sequence is TGTGCCACCAGCAGAGATGATGGGACTCGGGGTGAGCAGTTCTTC.

This chain links TRBV9 with TRBJ2-5; 9 nucleotides match TRBD2. V trimming: 0 bases; J trimming: 5 bases; junction bases outside the gene matches: 5. Germline values: CDR1 SGDLS, CDR2 YYNGEE. The length of the CDR3 is 15 residues. This CDR3 is CASSVGAGGGETQYF. CDR3 coding DNA: TGTGCCAGCAGCGTAGGAGCGGGGGGAGGGGAGACCCAGTACTTC.

The J gene is TRBJ2-3, the V gene TRBV5-1; no reliable D call. The CDR3 sequence is 16 residues long. V dropped 4 bases and J dropped 0 bases, with 15 bases sitting between them. The V gene's germline CDR1 is SGHRS and CDR2 YFSETQ. The CDR3 nucleotides read TGCGCCAGCAGCCAAGAGGCCGATCTTAGCACAGATACGCAGTATTTT. As protein: CASSQEADLSTDTQYF.

The gene calls are TRBV2 and TRBJ2-7; 11 nucleotides agree with TRBD1. Germline V CDR1 and CDR2: SNHLY, FYNNEI. This CDR3 comprises 12 residues. After removal of 10 bases from V and 3 bases from J, the junction contained 2 bases not matched to a gene. The CDR3 reads CATGQGVYEQYF. The DNA of the CDR3 is TGTGCCACGGGACAGGGGGTCTACGAGCAGTACTTC.

The chain has TRBV5-6 and TRBJ2-2, with 7 bases aligning to TRBD1. Looked up from germline, CDR1 is SGHDT and CDR2 is YYEEEE. CDR3 length: 16 residues. Trimming at V came to 4 bases and at J to 6 bases, leaving 12 bases not matched to a gene. The CDR3 DNA reads as TGTGCCAGCAGCCTAAAGGGGACAGCCGCCCCCGGGGAGCTGTTTTTT. Its translation: CASSLKGTAAPGELFF.

Of note for this clone: An end of the junction does not agree with germline; a read error may underlie this. The V gene is TRBV7-7, the J gene TRBJ2-5; possible D gene TRBD2, 6 bases. Germline V CDR1 and CDR2: SSHAT, FNYEAQ (reference sequence). The CDR3 has 16 amino acids. The CDR3 sequence: CASSLDGRQPQETQYF. CDR3 nucleotide sequence: TGTGCTAGCAGCTTAGACGGGAGACAACCCCAAGAGACCCAGTACTTC. Variable domain in full (rest from reference TRBV7-7 and TRBJ2-5): GAGVSQSPRYKVTKRGQDVTLRCDPISSHATLYWYQQALGQGPEFLTYFNYEAQPDKSGLPSDRFSAERPEGSISTLTIQRTEQRDSAMYRCASSLDGRQPQETQYFGPGTRLLVL.

This chain connects TRBV3-1 (or the pseudogene TRBV3-2) to TRBJ2-2; 9 bases agree with TRBD1. The trim removed 3 bases at V and 1 base at J, leaving 0 bases unmatched. Germline CDR1 and CDR2: LGHDT and YNNKEL (reference sequence). This CDR3 is built from 15 residues. CDR3 region: CASSQGQGNTGELFF. The CDR3 DNA reads as TGTGCCAGCAGCCAGGGACAGGGGAACACCGGGGAGCTGTTTTTT.

A note on this clone: The sample carries other DNA sequences with the same CDR3. The rearrangement joins TRBV5-5 to TRBJ2-5; TRBD2 might be the D (5 bases). Germline CDR1 reads SGHKS; CDR2 reads YYEKEE (reference sequence). V was trimmed by 0 bases and J by 1 base, leaving 7 bases between them. The length of the CDR3 is 14 residues. The CDR3 protein is CASSLGGPQETQYF. The DNA of the CDR3 is TGTGCCAGCAGCTTGGGAGGGCCCCAAGAGACCCAGTACTTC.

V gene TRBV5-1 combines with J gene TRBJ1-6, with a weak D call TRBD1 (5 bases). Germline V gene lookup returns CDR1 SGHRS and CDR2 YFSETQ. The CDR3 contains 16 residues. Trimming shortened V by 2 bases and J by 5 bases, and 14 bases separated the two germline ends. CDR3 loop: CASSFRLGGDNSPLHF. CDR3 DNA: TGCGCCAGCAGCTTTAGACTCGGGGGTGATAATTCACCCCTCCACTTT.

The gene calls are TRBV9 and TRBJ2-1; 8 bases match TRBD2. CDR1 SGDLS and CDR2 YYNGEE come from the germline V gene. J was trimmed by 8 bases and V by 4 bases; bases with no gene match: 11. The CDR3 runs 15 residues. CDR3 in amino acids: CASSLGLAGGYEQFF. DNA for the CDR3: TGTGCCAGCAGCCTAGGACTAGCCGGTGGCTATGAGCAGTTCTTC.

V usage is TRBV7-3 and J usage is TRBJ1-1; D unresolved. This CDR3 has 14 residues. V lost 2 bases and J 1 base, leaving 8 bases between the germline ends. Germline CDR1 reads SGHTA; CDR2 reads FQGTGA. The DNA of the CDR3 is TGTGCCAGCAGCTTAGGCCGGGGGAACACTGAAGCTTTCTTT. Protein: CASSLGRGNTEAFF.

The chain couples TRBV5-1 to TRBJ2-3; D is possibly TRBD1 (5 bases). Trimming stripped 1 base from V and 6 bases from J, with 12 bases between. The CDR3 totals 14 residues. CDR1 is SGHRS, CDR2 YFSETQ, per germline. Written as DNA, the CDR3 is TGCGCCAGCAGCTTGTACGGCGCAGGGGATACGCAGTATTTT. Amino acid sequence: CASSLYGAGDTQYF.

The chain recombines TRBV5-5 with TRBJ1-6, with TRBD1 matching over 7 bases. The CDR3 is made up of 14 amino acids. CDR1 and CDR2 (germline): SGHKS, YYEKEE (reference sequence). V was clipped by 4 bases and J by 11 bases; unmatched bases: 9. The CDR3 sequence: CASSLETGDPPLHF. The CDR3 bases are TGTGCCAGCAGCCTAGAAACAGGGGATCCACCCCTCCACTTT. Full variable domain (rest looked up from reference TRBV5-5 and TRBJ1-6): DAGVTQSPTHLIKTRGQQVTLRCSPISGHKSVSWYQQVLGQGPQFIFQYYEKEERGRGNFPDRFSARQFPNYSSELNVNALLLGDSALYLCASSLETGDPPLHFGNGTRLTVT.

This clone came up a few times. The V gene is TRBV3-1 (or the pseudogene TRBV3-2), the J gene TRBJ2-7, with TRBD2 matching 9 bases. With 4 bases clipped from V and 2 bases from J, the junction kept 12 bases outside the gene matches. The CDR3 has 17 residues. Germline V gene data show CDR1 as LGHDT and CDR2 as YNNKEL (reference sequence). The DNA for the CDR3 is TGTGCCAGCAGCCGGGGGCGGGGGGGGCTCCCCGCCTACGAGCAGTACTTC. As protein: CASSRGRGGLPAYEQYF.

The chain recombines TRBV9 with TRBJ2-1; D is possibly TRBD2 (5 bases). Germline loops: CDR1 SGDLS, CDR2 YYNGEE. This CDR3 contains 13 residues. V lost 3 bases and J lost 9, with 13 bases in between. CDR3 sequence: CASSARSGSEQFF. In DNA, the CDR3 is TGTGCCAGCAGCGCGAGAAGCGGAAGTGAGCAGTTCTTC.

This rearrangement joins TRBV5-1 to TRBJ1-2, with 7 bases that match TRBD1. Germline V lookup: CDR1 SGHRS, CDR2 YFSETQ. This CDR3 is 16 amino acids long. V lost 6 bases and J lost 6; bases outside the gene matches: 17. This CDR3 is CASTWDSHFSLNGYTF. The DNA for the CDR3 is TGCGCCAGCACATGGGACAGCCATTTTTCCCTAAATGGCTACACCTTC.

This clone showed up just a few times. The chain joins TRBV3-1 (or the pseudogene TRBV3-2) to TRBJ2-7, with 9 bases identical to TRBD2. In germline, CDR1 is LGHDT, CDR2 YNNKEL (reference sequence). The CDR3 is made up of 15 amino acids. Trimming cost V 1 base and J 3 bases; bases outside gene matches: 4. The chain's CDR3 is CASSQGSGSGYEQYF. For the CDR3, the DNA is TGTGCCAGCAGCCAAGGTAGCGGGAGTGGCTACGAGCAGTACTTC.

The CDR3 loop is CASSPALQGNEQFF. In DNA form, the CDR3 reads TGTGCCAGCTCACCAGCATTACAGGGCAATGAGCAGTTCTTC. The chain recombines TRBV18 with TRBJ2-1, with a possible D match to TRBD1 (6 bases). The CDR3 is 14 amino acids. V was clipped by 2 bases and J by 6 bases, with 11 bases between them. Germline V lookup: CDR1 KGHSH, CDR2 LQKENI.

The chain links TRBV5-1 to TRBJ2-7; 13 bases are a match to TRBD2. CDR3 length: 16 residues. CDR1 is SGHRS, CDR2 YFSETQ, per germline. Losses at the gene ends were 4 bases for V and 0 bases for J; bases not matched to a gene: 4. CDR3 DNA sequence: TGCGCCAGCAGCGGAAGGACTAGCGGGAGCTCCTACGAGCAGTACTTC. Its protein is CASSGRTSGSSYEQYF.

The rearrangement joins TRBV7-3 to TRBJ2-5; TRBD2 aligns across 7 bases. V lost 3 bases, J lost 5 bases, and 9 bases stayed unmatched. This CDR3 is built from 15 residues. Germline CDR1 is SGHTA and CDR2 is FQGTGA. DNA for the CDR3: TGTGCCAGCAGCTTGAAGCGGGATATTGGGGAGACCCAGTACTTC. Its protein product is CASSLKRDIGETQYF.